The source of this T cell receptor beta chain is a study of CD8 T cells in Susac syndrome (dated by TCRdb to about 2019). About the investigation overall: Whether CD8+ T cell activation and differentiation in Susac syndrome was antigen driven was tested using repertoire sequencing.

Peripheral blood CD8+ and CD4+ T cells from healthy donors, Susac syndrome patients and multiple sclerosis patients were profiled by high-throughput TCR beta sequencing. Treatment-naive patients with stable or active relapsing-remitting disease fulfilling revised McDonald criteria were used as multiple sclerosis controls. Bulk CD8+ and CD4+ T cells were purified by magnetic negative isolation, while CD8+ TEMRA cells were enriched using FACS. Blood was collected in EDTA tubes and processed within 24 hours, with PBMCs isolated through density gradient centrifugation. PBMCs intended for TCR sequencing were cryopreserved in liquid nitrogen and were subsequently thawed in a 37 degrees C water bath. Purity of sorted or isolated CD4+, CD8+ and CD8+ TEMRA cells was at least 90%. A note on this clonotype: Its antigen remains undetermined. No much larger clone exists at a distance of one base, and base qualities are not known.

V lost 11 bases and J lost 2 bases; the stretch between them is 16 bases long. As encoded in the germline V gene, CDR1 is MNHEY while CDR2 is SVGEGT. The CDR3 starts with the cysteine, ends with the phenylalanine, and has 14 residues. The sequence is cut down to CDR3 DNA, 42 bases in frame from base 1. Findings and caveats that apply to the study as a whole: The number of individuals in the TCR sequencing and HLA analysis was recognized as being relatively small.

RNA was extracted with the RNeasy kit and 0.5 to 1 ug was reverse transcribed using random hexamers. The immunoSEQ multiplex PCR assay, which covers 54 Vbeta and 13 Jbeta segments, was used to amplify TCR beta CDR3 regions. Bias from PCR amplification was corrected by using a synthetic template baseline for primer optimization and for computational correction. Per the authors' processing: Reads were annotated to V, D and J genes according to IMGT and were analyzed with immunoSEQ Analyzer, with only productive sequences retained. To calculate clonality, Shannon entropy was normalized by log2 of the number of productive unique sequences and then subtracted from one. Public and private clones were assessed among the 100 most prevalent clones of each patient and control. Clones were defined as Susac-specific if absent from the healthy and MS cohorts, from 1052 published viral clones and from other ImmuneACCESS disease sequences. TCRdb applied fastp at Q25 and MiXCR to the public reads, then kept only in-frame beta chains. For every CDR3 protein sequence, its rows merge into one entry that carries the most common genes and DNA. The V and J calls here are based on TCRdb, not the publication. The sample table lists under 350,000 distinct CDR3 sequences, about 91% of them with a count of one. The ten top clones hold less than 0.08% of the sample.

The sequence derives from a human donor with multiple sclerosis. The chain couples TRBV6-2 or TRBV6-3 to TRBJ2-1; the D gene remains uncertain. Specimen: CD4+ T cells from PBMCs. The CDR3 corresponds to CAGASSSPYNEQFF. The base sequence is TGTGCCGGCGCAAGTAGTTCGCCCTACAATGAGCAGTTCTTC.